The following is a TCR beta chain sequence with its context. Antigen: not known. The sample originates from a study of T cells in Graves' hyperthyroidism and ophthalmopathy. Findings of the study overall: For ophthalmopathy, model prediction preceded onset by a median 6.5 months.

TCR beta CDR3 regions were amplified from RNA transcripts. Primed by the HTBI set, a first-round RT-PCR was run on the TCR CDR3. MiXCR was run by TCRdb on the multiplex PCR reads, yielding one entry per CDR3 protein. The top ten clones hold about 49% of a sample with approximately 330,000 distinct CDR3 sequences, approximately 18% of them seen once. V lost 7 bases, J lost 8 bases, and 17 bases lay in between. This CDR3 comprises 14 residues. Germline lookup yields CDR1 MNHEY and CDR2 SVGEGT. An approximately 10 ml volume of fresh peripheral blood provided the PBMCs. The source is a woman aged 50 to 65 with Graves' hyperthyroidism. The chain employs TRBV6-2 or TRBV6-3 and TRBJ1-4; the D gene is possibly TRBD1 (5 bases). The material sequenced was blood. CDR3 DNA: TGTGCCAGCAAGGGCCCAGGGAATAGCGAAAAACTGTTTTTT. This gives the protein CASKGPGNSEKLFF.